Shown below are 29 T cell receptor beta chains from a single sample sequenced in a study of blood T cell repertoires in COVID-19. Here immunoSEQ multiplex PCR was the method, and the copy in TCRdb shows in-frame clones only, minus some. Of 140,000 to 150,000 clones listed, about four fifths were seen once; the top ten hold roughly 8%. The source material was peripheral blood. The receptor set was obtained from a human donor with acute or convalescent COVID-19. The donor label of this sample is uncertain.

This clone occurred a few times. This chain uses TRBV5-1 with TRBJ1-1, with 7 bases identical to TRBD1. This CDR3 comprises 14 residues. The J segment lost 4 bases and the V segment lost 4 bases, leaving 7 bases of the junction unmatched. Germline loops: CDR1 SGHRS, CDR2 YFSETQ. CDR3 nucleotide sequence: TGCGCCAGCAGCGATCAACAGGGGAGCACTGAAGCTTTCTTT. Translated, it gives CASSDQQGSTEAFF.

V usage is TRBV10-3 and J usage is TRBJ2-3; D possibly corresponds to TRBD1 (6 bases). This CDR3 spans 13 amino acids. The V gene's germline CDR1 is ENHRY and CDR2 SYGVKD. Trimming took 10 bases from V and 0 from J, leaving 11 bases between them. This CDR3 is CATHTGSTDTQYF. The CDR3 coding sequence is TGTGCCACCCACACAGGGAGCACAGATACGCAGTATTTT.

The chain combines TRBV27 with TRBJ2-7; 13 bases are a match to TRBD2. The CDR3 consists of 14 residues. Germline loops: CDR1 MNHEY, CDR2 SMNVEV (reference sequence). With 8 bases clipped from V and 1 base from J, the junction kept 2 bases outside the gene matches. The CDR3 reads CASRGLAGSYEQYV. The CDR3 DNA is TGTGCCAGCCGGGGACTAGCGGGATCCTACGAGCAGTACGTC.

The chain joins TRBV29-1 to TRBJ2-3; 7 bases are a match to TRBD1. This CDR3 comprises 15 residues. Trimming removed 3 bases from V and 6 bases from J; junction bases left unmatched: 12. Germline CDR1 is SQVTM and CDR2 is ANQGSEA. The CDR3 DNA is TGCAGCGTTGAGGAGGACAGGCGACCTCCCGATACGCAGTATTTT. Its protein is CSVEEDRRPPDTQYF.

This clone was found a few times. V gene TRBV2 combines with J gene TRBJ2-3; D is possibly TRBD2 (5 bases). V was trimmed by 8 bases and J by 0 bases, leaving 12 bases between them. There are 14 residues in the CDR3. Looked up from germline, CDR1 is SNHLY and CDR2 is FYNNEI. This chain's CDR3 is CASRLEVSTDTQYF. The CDR3 nucleotides are TGTGCCAGCCGCCTGGAGGTGAGCACAGATACGCAGTATTTT.

The chain uses TRBV9 and TRBJ1-1; no firm D call. The CDR3 covers 15 residues. The germline V gene encodes CDR1 SGDLS and CDR2 YYNGEE. The V gene lost 3 bases and the J gene lost 4 bases, with 16 bases spanning the gap. Here the CDR3 reads CASSAHPTPGTEAFF. The DNA of the CDR3 is TGTGCCAGCAGCGCACACCCAACCCCGGGCACTGAAGCTTTCTTT.

This chain connects TRBV18 to TRBJ1-3; D is perhaps TRBD1 (5 bases). The CDR3 is made up of 14 amino acids. V dropped 6 bases and J dropped 0 bases, with 9 bases sitting between them. From germline, CDR1 is KGHSH and CDR2 LQKENI. CDR3 in DNA: TGTGCCAGCTCGACCGACAGCTCTGGAAACACCATATATTTT. Translating gives CASSTDSSGNTIYF.

The CDR3 bases are TGTGCCAGCAGCTTGGCCGAGCAAAATGAGCAGTTCTTC. Protein: CASSLAEQNEQFF. The chain couples TRBV5-4 to TRBJ2-1; D is undetermined. V was clipped by 0 bases and J by 7 bases, with 8 bases between them. CDR1 and CDR2 from the germline V gene are SGHNT and YYREEE (reference sequence). This CDR3 spans 13 amino acids.

The CDR3 reads CASSPGGLADTQYF. DNA of the CDR3: TGTGCCAGCTCACCCGGGGGACTTGCAGATACGCAGTATTTT. The rearrangement uses TRBV18 and TRBJ2-3; D may be TRBD2 (6 bases). The germline CDR1 and CDR2 sequences are KGHSH and LQKENI. Trimming left V 3 bases short and J 4 bases short, with 11 bases between. The CDR3 loop spans 14 amino acids.

The rearrangement joins TRBV3-1 (or the pseudogene TRBV3-2) to TRBJ1-6; TRBD1 matches at 7 bases. The CDR3 is made up of 15 amino acids. Per germline, CDR1 LGHDT and CDR2 YNNKEL (reference sequence). The J segment lost 14 bases and the V segment lost 0 bases, leaving 10 bases of the junction unmatched. The DNA for the CDR3 is TGTGCCAGCAGCCAAGAGACAGGGTATCCCTGGGCCCTCCACTTT. Protein product: CASSQETGYPWALHF.

The chain employs TRBV19 and TRBJ2-2; perhaps TRBD1 as D (6 bases). CDR1 is LNHDA, CDR2 SQIVND, per germline (reference sequence). Trimming stripped 5 bases from V and 5 bases from J, with 12 bases between. The CDR3 extends over 14 amino acids. The CDR3, as DNA: TGTGCCAGTAGTCCAGGGGCGCGGACCGGGGAGCTGTTTTTT. This codes for CASSPGARTGELFF.

In regard to this clone: An end of the junction differs from the germline gene, which may be a read error. The chain is built from TRBV6-1 and TRBJ1-1, with 9 positions matching TRBD1. This CDR3 comprises 14 residues. Germline lookup yields CDR1 MNHNS and CDR2 SASEGT. This chain's CDR3 is CASSEGQGFTGAFF. DNA for the CDR3: TGTGCCAGCAGTGAGGGACAGGGCTTTACTGGAGCTTTCTTT.

The CDR3 here is CASSLNRYRGNTEAFF. The CDR3 coding sequence is TGTGCCAGCAGCCTGAATAGGTACAGGGGGAACACTGAAGCTTTCTTT. The genes are TRBV7-9 and TRBJ1-1, with TRBD1 matching 7 bases. The J segment lost 1 base and the V segment lost 5 bases, leaving 10 bases of the junction unmatched. CDR1 is SEHNR and CDR2 is FQNEAQ in the germline V gene (reference sequence). The CDR3 has 16 amino acids.

This chain links TRBV4-1 with TRBJ1-3; 7 nucleotides agree with TRBD1. Germline V gene data show CDR1 as MGHRA and CDR2 as YSYEKL. The CDR3 has 15 residues. Germline trimming cut 5 bases from V and 4 bases from J; bases unmatched to any gene: 8. The CDR3 DNA sequence: TGCGCCAGCAGCGGCGAACAGGGGAAGGGAAACACCATATATTTT. It encodes CASSGEQGKGNTIYF.

The chain uses TRBV7-9 and TRBJ1-5; D call uncertain. V lost 3 bases to trimming and J lost 4 bases, with 4 bases between them. The length of the CDR3 is 12 residues. CDR1 and CDR2 (germline): SEHNR, FQNEAQ (reference sequence). CDR3 region: CASSFPNQPQHF. The CDR3 nucleotides are TGTGCCAGCAGCTTTCCTAATCAGCCCCAGCATTTT.

This sequence joins TRBV30 and TRBJ2-2; a weak D match, TRBD2 (5 bases). The CDR3 loop spans 13 amino acids. Germline lookup yields CDR1 GTSNPN and CDR2 SVGIG (reference sequence). V was cut by 2 bases and J by 6 bases, with 10 bases left in between. Here the CDR3 DNA reads TGTGCCTGGAGTCAGGACTTACCCGGGGAGCTGTTTTTT. This translates into CAWSQDLPGELFF.

V is TRBV30 and J is TRBJ2-5; 7 bases match TRBD2. Germline V gives CDR1 GTSNPN, CDR2 SVGIG (reference sequence). The trim removed 4 bases at V and 4 bases at J, leaving 3 bases unmatched. The CDR3 sequence is 12 residues long. The CDR3 DNA follows: TGTGCCTGGACCCCGGGAGGAGAGACCCAGTACTTC. The encoded protein is CAWTPGGETQYF.

The CDR3 DNA sequence: TGTGCCAGCAGTCCCCCGGGACAGCAGAACACTGAAGCTTTCTTT. It specifies CASSPPGQQNTEAFF. The chain joins TRBV6-2 or TRBV6-3 to TRBJ1-1; 7 bases line up with TRBD1. Germline V lookup: CDR1 MNHEY, CDR2 SVGEGT. The CDR3 consists of 15 residues. Trimming took 5 bases from V and 1 from J; bases not matched to a gene: 7.

The rearrangement links TRBV30 to TRBJ1-1; D is ambiguous. The CDR3 is made up of 13 amino acids. Germline V gene data show CDR1 as GTSNPN and CDR2 as SVGIG (reference sequence). V was cut by 2 bases and J by 5 bases, with 12 bases left in between. CDR3 sequence: CAWSLMERTEAFF. For the CDR3, the DNA is TGTGCCTGGAGTCTGATGGAGCGGACTGAAGCTTTCTTT.

This clone was picked up a small number of times. The chain couples TRBV2 to TRBJ1-2; no clear D gene. This CDR3 contains 14 residues. Germline CDR1 is SNHLY and CDR2 is FYNNEI. V dropped 6 bases and J dropped 7 bases, with 18 bases sitting between them. This chain's CDR3 is CASRLEGQAGGYTF. In DNA form, the CDR3 reads TGTGCCAGCAGGCTAGAAGGGCAGGCGGGTGGCTACACCTTC.

This sequence joins TRBV7-8 and TRBJ2-7; perhaps TRBD1 as D (5 bases). V lost 1 base, J lost 0 bases, and 7 bases lay in between. The germline V gene encodes CDR1 SGHVS and CDR2 FQNEAQ. There are 14 residues in the CDR3. The CDR3 bases are TGTGCCAGCAGCTTAGACAGGAGCTCCTACGAGCAGTACGTC. It yields the protein CASSLDRSSYEQYV.

The chain joins TRBV9 to TRBJ1-1; 7 bases line up with TRBD1. CDR3 length equals 13 residues. Germline loops: CDR1 SGDLS, CDR2 YYNGEE. V lost 2 bases, J lost 4 bases, and 2 bases stayed unmatched. This CDR3 reads CASSVRDSTEAFF. In nucleotides, the CDR3 is TGTGCCAGCAGCGTCCGGGACAGCACTGAAGCTTTCTTT. The full variable domain, its missing parts supplied by reference TRBV9 and TRBJ1-1, is DSGVTQTPKHLITATGQRVTLRCSPRSGDLSVYWYQQSLDQGLQFLIQYYNGEERAKGNILERFSAQQFPDLHSELNLSSLELGDSALYFCASSVRDSTEAFFGQGTRLTVV.

The chain links TRBV25-1 to TRBJ1-4, with D unresolved. Germline CDR1 MGHDK, CDR2 SYGVNS. This CDR3 contains 15 residues. V was shortened by 0 bases and J by 10 bases, with 15 bases between the two germline ends. CDR3 in amino acids: CASSEYVWGAGKLFF. The CDR3 DNA is TGTGCCAGCAGTGAATATGTGTGGGGTGCGGGAAAACTGTTTTTT.

The chain uses TRBV6-4 and TRBJ1-5, with 7 bases aligning to TRBD1. Germline CDR1 MRHNA, CDR2 SNTAGT. CDR3 size: 14 residues. Trimming cost V 3 bases and J 7 bases; bases outside gene matches: 6. In DNA form, the CDR3 reads TGTGCCAGCAGTGAGACAGGGTCGGGCCAGCCCCAGCATTTT. Protein: CASSETGSGQPQHF.

V is TRBV5-1 and J is TRBJ1-4; weak D call: TRBD1 (6 bases). The germline V and J ends were trimmed by 3 bases and 8 bases, with 20 bases remaining between them. This CDR3 is built from 16 residues. Germline assignment: CDR1 SGHRS and CDR2 YFSETQ. This chain's CDR3 is CASSSTPQGRGEKLFF. DNA for the CDR3: TGCGCCAGCAGCTCCACCCCACAGGGCCGGGGAGAAAAACTGTTTTTT.

In this sample, this clone turned up a few times. This chain connects TRBV7-8 to TRBJ2-7; TRBD1 matches 8 bases. The CDR3 extends over 14 amino acids. Germline trimming cut 5 bases from V and 3 bases from J; bases unmatched to any gene: 6. Looked up from germline, CDR1 is SGHVS and CDR2 is FQNEAQ. This CDR3 reads CASSPRTGSYEQYF. CDR3 bases: TGTGCCAGCAGCCCACGGACAGGGAGCTACGAGCAGTACTTC.

The V gene is TRBV7-9, the J gene TRBJ1-2; TRBD1 agrees at 9 bases. The ends lost 5 bases at V and 1 base at J; junction bases unmatched: 8. Germline values: CDR1 SEHNR, CDR2 FQNEAQ (reference sequence). The CDR3 is 16 amino acids. The CDR3 nucleotides are TGTGCCAGCAGCCTCGGACAGGGGCGAATTAACTATGGCTACACCTTC. Residues: CASSLGQGRINYGYTF.

This chain links TRBV15 with TRBJ2-3; 11 bases are a match to TRBD2. The J segment lost 3 bases and the V segment lost 5 bases, leaving 7 bases of the junction unmatched. Germline CDR1 is LNHNV and CDR2 is YYDKDF (reference sequence). This CDR3 spans 16 amino acids. DNA of the CDR3: TGTGCCACCAGCCCACGACTAGCGGGGTTAACAGATACGCAGTATTTT. As protein: CATSPRLAGLTDTQYF.

The V gene is TRBV7-9, the J gene TRBJ1-5; TRBD1 aligns across 8 bases. The germline V gene has CDR1 SEHNR and CDR2 FQNEAQ (reference sequence). The CDR3 loop spans 15 amino acids. Germline trimming cut 1 base from V and 4 bases from J; bases unmatched to any gene: 3. The DNA for the CDR3 is TGTGCCAGCAGCTTAGGGACAGGGATAAATCAGCCCCAGCATTTT. Its translation: CASSLGTGINQPQHF.